Presented here are 29 T cell receptor beta chains from one specimen sequenced in a study of cytomegalovirus exposure and HLA in healthy donors. Vbeta (60) and Jbeta (13) primers were used in the PCR. Repertoires were generated with immunoSEQ multiplex PCR, while TCRdb's copy carries only in-frame clones and drops some. The sample holds about 190,000 clones, over 70% seen once. Material: PBMCs. Receptor source: a woman in her 30s in good health and CMV-seropositive.

Regarding this clone: The junction departs from the called germline gene at one end, perhaps through a read error. This sequence joins TRBV28 and TRBJ1-1; 11 nucleotides line up with TRBD1. The CDR3 contains 15 residues. Germline loops: CDR1 MDHEN, CDR2 SYDVKM. The CDR3 region is CANSPTGTGGTEAFF. The CDR3 coding sequence is TGTGCCAACAGTCCCACCGGGACAGGGGGTACTGAAGCTTTCTTT.

The gene calls are TRBV5-1 and TRBJ2-1; TRBD2 aligns across 12 bases. J was trimmed by 8 bases and V by 3 bases; bases with no gene match: 9. The length of the CDR3 is 16 residues. Germline assignment: CDR1 SGHRS and CDR2 YFSETQ. DNA of the CDR3: TGCGCCAGCAGCTCGGTTCTAGCGGGAGGGCCACATGAGCAGTTCTTC. This sequence encodes CASSSVLAGGPHEQFF.

The rearrangement links TRBV5-1 to TRBJ1-1; no clear D gene. V was pared by 4 bases and J by 0 bases, with 10 bases between. Germline V gene sequence: CDR1 SGHRS, CDR2 YFSETQ. The CDR3 contains 14 residues. This chain's CDR3 is CASSPGVLNTEAFF. DNA of the CDR3: TGCGCCAGCAGCCCCGGGGTTTTGAACACTGAAGCTTTCTTT.

The V call is TRBV27, the J call TRBJ1-4; D unclear. The CDR3 contains 15 residues. V was clipped by 1 base and J by 5 bases, with 11 bases between them. Germline values: CDR1 MNHEY, CDR2 SMNVEV (reference sequence). In DNA, the CDR3 is TGTGCCAGCAGTTTATGGGGAGAGCCGAATGAAAAACTGTTTTTT. Its protein product is CASSLWGEPNEKLFF.

The chain employs TRBV28 and TRBJ2-7; weak D call: TRBD1 (5 bases). The CDR3 loop spans 12 amino acids. The germline gives CDR1 MDHEN, CDR2 SYDVKM. V lost 10 bases to trimming and J lost 0 bases, with 10 bases between them. The CDR3 nucleotides read TGTGCCACGCAGGGTAGCTCCTACGAGCAGTACTTC. Translation: CATQGSSYEQYF.

This clone was counted once. V usage is TRBV7-2 and J usage is TRBJ2-7; 8 nucleotides align to TRBD2. The CDR3 totals 16 residues. With 2 bases clipped from V and 1 base from J, the junction kept 7 bases outside the gene matches. CDR1 and CDR2 from the germline V gene are SGHTA and FQGNSA. CDR3: CASSLNAGGLSYEQYF. The CDR3 bases are TGTGCCAGCAGCTTAAACGCGGGAGGCCTTTCCTACGAGCAGTACTTC.

This clone has a handful of counts. The J gene is TRBJ2-1, the V gene TRBV11-3, with D tentatively TRBD2 (6 bases). There are 14 residues in the CDR3. The V end lost 4 bases, the J end lost 5 bases, and 12 bases lay between the germline ends. From germline, CDR1 is SGHNT and CDR2 YENEEA. The CDR3 reads CASSSTGVDNEQFF. CDR3 DNA: TGTGCCAGCAGCTCCACGGGGGTCGACAATGAGCAGTTCTTC.

The J gene is TRBJ1-1, the V gene TRBV9; 9 bases are a match to TRBD1. The germline gives CDR1 SGDLS, CDR2 YYNGEE. CDR3 length: 13 amino acids. Losses at the gene ends were 3 bases for V and 6 bases for J; bases not matched to a gene: 3. CDR3 sequence (DNA): TGTGCCAGCAGCGACAGGGGGCTTGCTGAAGCTTTCTTT. Translation gives CASSDRGLAEAFF.

This chain joins TRBV5-1 and TRBJ2-2, with a weak D call TRBD1 (6 bases). V lost 0 bases and J lost 2, with 8 bases in between. CDR3 length: 15 residues. Germline V gives CDR1 SGHRS, CDR2 YFSETQ. CDR3 sequence reads: CASSLGDTNTGELFF. CDR3 coding DNA: TGCGCCAGCAGCTTGGGGGACACTAACACCGGGGAGCTGTTTTTT.

This clone was detected a few times. The chain is built from TRBV18 and TRBJ1-3, with TRBD1 matching over 9 bases. This CDR3 has 16 amino acids. Trimming took 6 bases from V and 4 from J; bases not matched to a gene: 10. Per germline, CDR1 KGHSH and CDR2 LQKENI. This CDR3 is CASSTQGARTGNTIYF. Written as DNA, the CDR3 is TGTGCCAGCTCGACACAGGGGGCAAGGACCGGAAACACCATATATTTT. The entire variable domain, with the rest obtained from reference TRBV18 and TRBJ1-3, is as follows: NAGVMQNPRHLVRRRGQEARLRCSPMKGHSHVYWYRQLPEEGLKFMVYLQKENIIDESGMPKERFSAEFPKEGPSILRIQQVVRGDSAAYFCASSTQGARTGNTIYFGEGSWLTVV.

This chain connects TRBV18 to TRBJ2-7; TRBD1 matches 7 bases. The CDR3 is made up of 16 amino acids. The germline V gene encodes CDR1 KGHSH and CDR2 LQKENI. V shed 3 bases, J shed 2 bases, and the junction held 10 bases outside the gene matches. This CDR3 is CASSPTTQGPPYEQYF. The CDR3 nucleotides read TGTGCCAGCTCACCGACTACACAGGGGCCCCCCTACGAGCAGTACTTC.

The chain employs TRBV10-1 and TRBJ2-5; D perhaps matches TRBD1 (5 bases). This CDR3 comprises 11 residues. V was pared by 6 bases and J by 5 bases, with 7 bases between. Germline CDR1 and CDR2: WNHNN and SYGVQD (reference sequence). Here the CDR3 DNA reads TGCGCCAGCAGCCCAGGGGAGACCCAGTACTTC. Its protein is CASSPGETQYF.

This clone was found a few times. V and J are TRBV28 and TRBJ1-4; TRBD1 matches 8 bases. Trimming took 7 bases from V and 8 from J; bases not matched to a gene: 9. Germline CDR1 is MDHEN and CDR2 is SYDVKM. This CDR3 has 14 residues. The CDR3 region has the DNA TGTGCCAGCAACCAGGGGGCGCGGAAGGAAAAACTGTTTTTT. This gives the protein CASNQGARKEKLFF.

This clone was counted a few times. The V and J genes are TRBV11-2 and TRBJ2-1; TRBD1 is a possible D gene (5 bases). The germline V and J ends were trimmed by 5 bases and 0 bases, with 14 bases remaining between them. Germline values: CDR1 SGHAT, CDR2 FQNNGV. The CDR3 consists of 16 residues. The CDR3, as DNA: TGTGCCAGCAGCGTCCAACAGGTCAGCTCCTACAATGAGCAGTTCTTC. It encodes CASSVQQVSSYNEQFF.

The chain combines TRBV5-5 with TRBJ2-7; D is ambiguous. The CDR3 runs 12 residues. Germline lookup yields CDR1 SGHKS and CDR2 YYEKEE (reference sequence). Trimming took 4 bases from V and 2 from J, leaving 7 bases between them. The CDR3, as DNA: TGTGCCAGCAGCCTATCTACCTACGAGCAGTACTTC. It yields the protein CASSLSTYEQYF.

This clone has just a few counts. The rearrangement joins TRBV28 to TRBJ2-1; the D gene is possibly TRBD2 (5 bases). The germline V gene has CDR1 MDHEN and CDR2 SYDVKM. CDR3 length: 13 amino acids. The V gene lost 7 bases and the J gene lost 3 bases, with 10 bases spanning the gap. In nucleotides, the CDR3 is TGTGCCAGCACCAGAAGCGGCTACAATGAGCAGTTCTTC. Amino acid sequence: CASTRSGYNEQFF.

This clone was observed a handful of times. The rearrangement links TRBV27 to TRBJ1-1; tentative D call: TRBD1 (5 bases). The germline V gene has CDR1 MNHEY and CDR2 SMNVEV (reference sequence). V shed 8 bases and J shed 4 bases, with 11 bases lying between them. This CDR3 has 12 residues. The CDR3 here is CASRGLSTEAFF. The CDR3 DNA follows: TGTGCCAGCCGGGGGTTGAGCACTGAAGCTTTCTTT.

The count of this clone is one. The gene calls are TRBV28 and TRBJ2-3; 8 positions match TRBD2. Per germline, CDR1 MDHEN and CDR2 SYDVKM. The CDR3 extends over 13 amino acids. V gave up 6 bases and J gave up 2 bases; unmatched junction bases: 1. CDR3 loop: CASRAGVTDTQYF. The CDR3 nucleotides are TGTGCCAGCAGAGCGGGGGTCACAGATACGCAGTATTTT.

The V gene is TRBV6-6, the J gene TRBJ2-1; D perhaps matches TRBD1 (5 bases). The CDR3 is 13 residues long. V dropped 10 bases and J dropped 6 bases, with 16 bases sitting between them. The V gene's germline CDR1 is MNHNY and CDR2 SVGAGI (reference sequence). The CDR3 sequence is CAIGQGSINEQFF. CDR3 DNA: TGTGCCATCGGGCAGGGTAGTATCAATGAGCAGTTCTTC.

This clone was detected a few times. The chain combines TRBV5-1 with TRBJ1-2, with TRBD1 identical over 10 bases. V dropped 4 bases and J dropped 4; count of bases not matched to a gene: 7. This CDR3 spans 15 amino acids. Germline V gene sequence: CDR1 SGHRS, CDR2 YFSETQ. Written as DNA, the CDR3 is TGCGCCAGCAGCGGAGGGACAGGGGTGGCCTATGGCTACACCTTC. Its translation: CASSGGTGVAYGYTF.

V and J are TRBV7-8 and TRBJ1-5, with 7 bases matching TRBD1. This CDR3 contains 16 residues. Looked up from germline, CDR1 is SGHVS and CDR2 is FQNEAQ. Trimming cost V 5 bases and J 4 bases; bases outside gene matches: 11. This chain's CDR3 is CASSPTGPPGNQPQHF. As DNA, the CDR3 is TGTGCCAGCAGCCCGACAGGGCCACCGGGTAATCAGCCCCAGCATTTT.

This clone was seen just once. Here the CDR3 DNA reads TGTGCCAGCAGCGGCGACAGGGCAGTCACCGGGGAGCTGTTTTTT. Translating gives CASSGDRAVTGELFF. The V gene is TRBV7-2, the J gene TRBJ2-2; 7 bases fit TRBD1. CDR3 length: 15 residues. The V gene end was trimmed by 5 bases and the J gene end by 4 bases; junction bases not matched to a gene: 7. The germline V gene has CDR1 SGHTA and CDR2 FQGNSA.

The chain carries TRBV18 and TRBJ2-3; possible D gene TRBD1, 6 bases. Trimming took off 2 bases at V and 3 bases at J, with 15 bases between the two ends. CDR1 and CDR2 from the germline V gene are KGHSH and LQKENI. The CDR3 is 16 residues long. Written as DNA, the CDR3 is TGTGCCAGCTCACCAGCCAGGGGCGAGTGGACAGATACGCAGTATTTT. Its protein product is CASSPARGEWTDTQYF.

The rearrangement joins TRBV13 to TRBJ2-3; 11 bases align to TRBD1. CDR3 length equals 15 residues. V dropped 8 bases and J dropped 0; count of bases not matched to a gene: 4. Germline-derived CDR1 and CDR2 are PRHDT and FYEKMQ (reference sequence). CDR3 DNA: TGTGCCAGCGGACAGGGGGCCGGGAGCACAGATACGCAGTATTTT. This encodes CASGQGAGSTDTQYF.

The rearrangement joins TRBV6-1 to TRBJ1-3, with 7 positions matching TRBD1. Germline-derived CDR1 and CDR2 are MNHNS and SASEGT. The CDR3 has 16 residues. The J segment lost 0 bases and the V segment lost 5 bases, leaving 7 bases of the junction unmatched. CDR3 in amino acids: CASSQGGESSGNTIYF. The CDR3 region has the DNA TGTGCCAGCAGTCAAGGGGGCGAGAGCTCTGGAAACACCATATATTTT.

The V and J genes are TRBV6-1 and TRBJ2-5, with TRBD2 identical over 14 bases. The ends lost 10 bases at V and 11 bases at J; junction bases unmatched: 15. The CDR3 runs 15 residues. The germline V gene encodes CDR1 MNHNS and CDR2 SASEGT. The CDR3 region has the DNA TGTGCCACAGACCCGGGGACTAGCGGGAGCGAAGAGCAGTACTTC. This encodes CATDPGTSGSEEQYF.

The chain employs TRBV7-9 and TRBJ2-7, with 7 positions matching TRBD2. The CDR3 is 14 amino acids. The V and J ends lost 4 bases and 7 bases, in that order; junction bases with no gene match: 10. The germline CDR1 and CDR2 sequences are SEHNR and FQNEAQ (reference sequence). CDR3 protein: CASSSRTRPGEQYF. The CDR3 region has the DNA TGTGCCAGCAGCTCCCGGACTAGACCTGGGGAGCAGTACTTC.

In DNA form, the CDR3 reads TGCGCCAGCAGCAGTACAGGGGACACTGAAGCTTTCTTT. Protein product: CASSSTGDTEAFF. The chain recombines TRBV5-1 with TRBJ1-1; 7 bases agree with TRBD1. Germline CDR1 SGHRS, CDR2 YFSETQ. This CDR3 region has 13 residues. The V gene end was trimmed by 4 bases and the J gene end by 3 bases; junction bases not matched to a gene: 3.

V and J are TRBV27 and TRBJ1-3; D call uncertain. V lost 7 bases and J 0 bases, leaving 13 bases between the germline ends. From germline, CDR1 is MNHEY and CDR2 SMNVEV (reference sequence). The CDR3 has 15 amino acids. CDR3 bases: TGTGCCAGCACAGAGACTCTCTCCTCTGGAAACACCATATATTTT. Encoded protein: CASTETLSSGNTIYF.